Presented here are 5 T cell receptor beta chains from one specimen sequenced in a study of radiotherapy plus CTLA-4 blockade in lung cancer. The table came from immunoSEQ multiplex PCR; TCRdb's copy has only in-frame clones and leaves some out. The repertoire holds 40,000 to 50,000 clones, with around 86% as singletons. The sequenced sample was peripheral blood, obtained from a patient treated with radiotherapy plus ipilimumab. Every receptor here comes from a human donor with non-small cell lung cancer who had stable disease on radiotherapy plus ipilimumab.

The chain joins TRBV11-3 to TRBJ2-1, with 7 nucleotides matching TRBD1. The V gene end was trimmed by 5 bases and the J gene end by 6 bases; junction bases not matched to a gene: 7. The V gene's germline CDR1 is SGHNT and CDR2 YENEEA. The CDR3 consists of 14 residues. Here the CDR3 reads CASSPQGVGNEQFF. CDR3 nucleotide sequence: TGTGCCAGCAGCCCCCAGGGGGTTGGCAATGAGCAGTTCTTC.

The rearrangement joins TRBV6-4 to TRBJ1-4, with D possibly being TRBD1 (6 bases). This CDR3 is 13 amino acids long. CDR1 is MRHNA, CDR2 SNTAGT, per germline. V shed 7 bases and J shed 7 bases, with 13 bases lying between them. CDR3 sequence (DNA): TGTGCCAGCACTTGGGGGCATGCTGAAAAACTGTTTTTT. Its protein is CASTWGHAEKLFF.

This sequence joins TRBV28 and TRBJ2-2; possible D gene TRBD1, 6 bases. Per germline, CDR1 MDHEN and CDR2 SYDVKM. V lost 0 bases, J lost 2 bases, and 10 bases lay in between. The length of the CDR3 is 16 residues. CDR3 nucleotides: TGTGCCAGCAGTTTATGGTCCAGGGGAAACACCGGGGAGCTGTTTTTT. Amino acid sequence: CASSLWSRGNTGELFF.

This chain links TRBV4-3 with TRBJ1-2; D is unresolved. V lost 1 base and J lost 1, with 13 bases in between. Germline-derived CDR1 and CDR2 are LGHNA and YSLEER. CDR3 size: 16 residues. CDR3 protein: CASSQVREHLNYGYTF. The CDR3 DNA is TGCGCCAGCAGCCAAGTCCGGGAACATCTTAACTATGGCTACACCTTC.

The genes are TRBV5-1 and TRBJ2-5; tentatively, D is TRBD2 (6 bases). Germline CDR1 SGHRS, CDR2 YFSETQ. With 0 bases removed from V and 5 bases from J, the gap between germline ends came to 11 bases. The CDR3 runs 14 residues. This chain's CDR3 is CASSLATGAETQYF. The DNA of the CDR3 is TGCGCCAGCAGCTTGGCCACGGGAGCGGAGACCCAGTACTTC.